Included here is one T cell receptor (beta chain) sequence, with context. The antigen it binds to is not known. No quality values exist for individual bases; no much larger clone is one base distant. The protocol used for the library was the immunoSEQ multiplex PCR assay. For the multiplex PCR, a mixture combining 60 forward primers for TCR Vbeta segments and 13 reverse primers for TCR Jbeta segments was used. The CDR3 region of rearranged TCR beta genes was amplified from genomic DNA with a multiplex PCR assay. Amplified TCR beta libraries were sequenced as 87-base-pair reads on the Illumina HiSeq System. As for the authors' bioinformatics: In a later analysis, 70 million to 95 million unique TCR beta chains were counted across the 666 repertoires, and approximately 11 million of these chains were shared by at least two donors. Raw reads were error-corrected and collapsed into unique sequences with a nearest-neighbor algorithm that merged closely related sequences to remove PCR and sequencing errors. Alignment of CDR3 sequences to IMGT reference sequences was used to assign V, D and J gene segments. Each retained sequence needed at least a six-nucleotide match to both a V gene segment and a J gene segment. A rearrangement was called productive if the CDR3 had no stop codons and remained in frame with V and J, and every other rearrangement was called non-productive. Following IMGT convention, CDR3 was defined as the stretch from the second conserved V-encoded cysteine up to the conserved J-encoded phenylalanine. The earlier analysis of a few hundred of the donors excluded sequences that lacked an unambiguous match to a single V gene segment. An earlier analysis of 587 of the donors classified V segments as functional when productive rearrangements were above 56.7% and as segregating when the standard deviation between donors was above 5%. To diagnose cytomegalovirus status from the catalog of TCR beta chain sequences, a statistical classification framework was built. V and J gene assignment, in a later analysis, came from comparing TCR nucleotide sequences with IMGT/GENE-DB human TR gene sequences. In a later analysis, CDR3 sequences and most-parsimonious VDJ recombination scenarios were assigned using the TCRdist pipeline. In a later analysis, each TCR beta chain was defined by its CDR3 amino acid sequence together with its V-gene family, and reads without a unique V-gene family were excluded. In a later analysis, several hundred highly shared, low-generation-probability nucleotide sequences were removed to address suspected cross-contamination and a sequencing artifact. For each public chain, a later analysis derived a clonal expansion index from normalized ranks of inferred template counts within each repertoire. In a later analysis, generation probabilities were computed using a VDJ recombination model fitted to out-of-frame rearrangements, and the results were checked against IGoR. In a later analysis, hypergeometric tests were used to score TCR-TCR, TCR-HLA and TCR-CMV co-occurrence, with a repertoire-size bias correction applied to TCR pairs. A later analysis estimated false discovery rates by permuting HLA or CMV assignments 20 times. In a later analysis, co-occurring TCRs were grouped with DBSCAN, and TCRdist sequence similarity was added when clustering was performed within HLA-allele-positive subsets. Repertoires with fewer than 30,000 or more than 120,000 public chains, plus five repertoires with anomalous nucleotide sharing, were excluded from co-occurrence clustering. Imported from immuneACCESS, the table was reduced by TCRdb to in-frame sequences with V and J called. These copies leave out some clones; in studies compared against another copy, an unresolved V gene accounts for under half, and the cause of the remainder is not known. That table is the source of V, J and clone size, and D and trimming were worked out from the DNA. The sample yields 110,000 to 150,000 clones; approximately 84% were counted once. In total, the top ten clones hold approximately 9.7% of the sample.

The data derive from a study of cytomegalovirus exposure and HLA in healthy donors (dated by TCRdb to about 2017). Regarding the study in general: According to an earlier analysis of a few hundred of the donors, about 179 million T cells yielded 95 million to 140 million unique TCR beta sequences and more than 250 Gb of sequence data. Roughly 300 gigabases of sequencing data and tens of millions of unique TCR sequences were included in an early release covering several hundred HLA-typed donors. Of the roughly 420 genotyped donors, roughly 76% were placed in the genetic ancestry cluster associated with self-reported Caucasian donors. The study was designed to test whether signatures of past pathogen exposure could be identified by cataloging public T cell receptors. Using immunosequencing, the study profiled T cell repertoires from about 610 subjects and related those repertoires to cytomegalovirus serostatus. In addition to the first cohort of 666 subjects, a separate validation cohort of 120 different subjects was used. High-throughput TCR immunosequencing, statistical association of individual TCRs with disease status, and machine learning were combined to predict cytomegalovirus infection status. A later analysis re-examined previously published TCR beta repertoires from several hundred donors and added high-resolution HLA genotyping to investigate patterns of TCR occurrence. The later analysis used no new phenotypic data to find candidate immune exposures, relying instead on TCR beta sequences and their occurrence across donors. In an earlier analysis of about 590 of the donors, high-throughput TCR beta sequencing was used to judge whether each TCR beta V gene segment behaved as functional or pseudogenic. Donor age, sex, ethnicity and CMV serostatus were compiled alongside the repertoire data. In a later genetic analysis, genome-wide SNP genotypes for about 55% of the roughly 670 donors were used, and that subset was treated as a discovery cohort. Every discovery cohort repertoire had been produced on one sequencing platform. HLA typing covered class I and class II loci at four-digit resolution. The number of typed donors differed by locus: about 629-640 for A, B, C, DRB1 and DQB1; approximately 530 for DQA1; approximately 600 for DPA1; and roughly 470 for DPB1. Five DR-DQ haplotypes were treated as single units for association and clustering because of strong linkage in the cohort. Across roughly 420 genotyped donors of the cohort, an average of about 200,000 unique TCR beta nucleotide sequences per donor were sequenced, and 15% to 20% of those sequences were non-productive.

The CDR3 spans 13 residues, from the cysteine through the phenylalanine. Only the CDR3 region is kept as DNA, spanning 39 bases read in frame from base 1. The V and J ends are trimmed by 1 base and 4 bases, leaving 8 bases between them. The germline V gene encodes CDR1 SEHNR and CDR2 FQNEAQ (reference sequence). The study at large found these results: Correlated functional status among segregating V segments might reflect linkage disequilibrium, but an unknown experimental factor could not be ruled out. According to a later genetic analysis, donors in an Asian-associated ancestry cluster had fewer N-insertions in productive TCRs than the approximately 690-donor mean. Some IMGT-functional V segments, including TRBV6-2 and TRBV6-3, could not be distinguished by the 87-base-pair reads and were therefore excluded. A group of highly shared sequence variants was considered likely to be a technical artifact of the sequencing pipeline. Across donors, most TCR sequences were observed very rarely, whereas some public TCRs were present in many individuals. A later analysis found that HLA-associated TCR beta chains were more clonally expanded and had lower generation probabilities than equally common non-associated chains. The classifier was reported to diagnose cytomegalovirus status with high specificity and sensitivity in both the original and validation cohorts. For the cohort, immune exposure information was limited to CMV serostatus. A later genetic analysis associated a missense DCLRE1C variant with V-gene and J-gene trimming of TCR beta chains, and an independent cohort replicated the association. It was suggested by the authors that the approach could potentially be generalized to other disease states and immunological phenotypes. A later analysis found that most CMV-associated TCR beta chains appeared HLA-restricted, with HLA associations seemingly driven largely by CMV exposure. The study listed around 160 TCR beta chains as associated with cytomegalovirus. In vitro tests confirmed that three of the cytomegalovirus-associated TCR beta chains recognize cytomegalovirus antigens. Assigning TCR associations to individual alleles was difficult when HLA alleles, especially DR and DQ, strongly co-occurred. In a later analysis, the rate of TCR association differed among HLA loci, with DRB1 alleles having the most associated TCRs and HLA-C alleles having the fewest. The cohort was sequenced for TCR beta chains only, and without alpha or paired-chain data the features that could be detected were limited. HLA typing was unavailable for some donors at each locus, so association tests used only the typed subset. Presence/absence analyses assumed roughly uniform sequencing depth across donors, an assumption that may not hold. In a later analysis, several top co-occurrence clusters were reported to appear linked to parvovirus B19, influenza, CMV and Epstein-Barr virus. In an earlier analysis of around 600 of the donors, most TCR beta V segments were observed in productive rearrangements about 87% or about 30% of the time, broadly matching IMGT annotations. A further reported finding was that TCR beta sequences accurately predicted the HLA-A and HLA-B alleles for most subjects in the first cohort. A later analysis associated around 16,000 TCR beta sequences with specific HLA alleles at a false discovery rate of 0.05. Because counts were too low, seventeen rarely observed V segments, including chromosome 9 orphons, were left out of the earlier analysis of about 500 of the donors.

The cohort comprised 710 or so healthy bone marrow donors. At the time of sampling, all cohort members were nominally healthy, though unrecorded immune exposures were likely present. The donor tested CMV seropositive and was one of the 289 seropositive cohort members. A peripheral blood sample was provided by each donor, and peripheral blood mononuclear cells were used for TCR beta sequencing. Genomic DNA extraction from the blood cell samples was performed with the Qiagen DNeasy Blood Extraction Kit. This chain joins TRBV7-9 to TRBJ2-7; a confident D gene designation cannot be given. The specimen sequenced was PBMCs. This clonotype was obtained from an older woman in good health and CMV-seropositive. The DNA reads as follows: TGTGCCAGCAGCTTAGATCTTGAGTACGAGCAGTACTTC. Translated, it reads CASSLDLEYEQYF.